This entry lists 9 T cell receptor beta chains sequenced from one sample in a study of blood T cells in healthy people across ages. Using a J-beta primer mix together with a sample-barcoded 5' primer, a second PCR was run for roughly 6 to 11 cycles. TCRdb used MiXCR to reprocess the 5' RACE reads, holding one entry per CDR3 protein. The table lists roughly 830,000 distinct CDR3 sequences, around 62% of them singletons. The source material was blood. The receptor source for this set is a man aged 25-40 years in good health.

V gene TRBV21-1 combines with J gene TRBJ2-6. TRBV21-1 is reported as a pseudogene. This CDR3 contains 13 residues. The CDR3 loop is CASSNGGANVLTF. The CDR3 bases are TGTGCCAGCAGCAATGGGGGGGCCAACGTCCTGACTTTC.

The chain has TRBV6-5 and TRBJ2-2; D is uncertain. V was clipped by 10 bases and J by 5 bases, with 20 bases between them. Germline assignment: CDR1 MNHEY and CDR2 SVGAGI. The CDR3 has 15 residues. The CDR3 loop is CATSSNPRWTGELFF. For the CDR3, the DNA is TGTGCCACCTCGTCTAATCCCCGGTGGACCGGGGAGCTGTTTTTT.

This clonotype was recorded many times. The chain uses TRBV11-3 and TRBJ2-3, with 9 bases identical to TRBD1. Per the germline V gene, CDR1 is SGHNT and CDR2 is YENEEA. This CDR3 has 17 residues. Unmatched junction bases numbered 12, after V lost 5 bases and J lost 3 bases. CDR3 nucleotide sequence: TGTGCCAGCAGCCCAAAGGCCGGGGGACAGGGTACAGATACGCAGTATTTT. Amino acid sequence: CASSPKAGGQGTDTQYF.

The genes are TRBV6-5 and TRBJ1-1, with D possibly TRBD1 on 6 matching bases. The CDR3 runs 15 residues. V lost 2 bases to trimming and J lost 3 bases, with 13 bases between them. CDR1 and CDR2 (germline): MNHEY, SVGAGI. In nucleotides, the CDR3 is TGTGCCAGCAGTTACGGGCAGGGGCATTACACTGAAGCTTTCTTT. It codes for CASSYGQGHYTEAFF.

As DNA, the CDR3 is TGCAGCGTTGAAGATAATAATAATGAGCAGTTCTTC. This gives the protein CSVEDNNNEQFF. The chain recombines TRBV29-1 with TRBJ2-1; no clear D gene. The germline gives CDR1 SQVTM, CDR2 ANQGSEA. Trimming shortened V by 0 bases and J by 7 bases, and 7 bases separated the two germline ends. The CDR3 runs to 12 residues.

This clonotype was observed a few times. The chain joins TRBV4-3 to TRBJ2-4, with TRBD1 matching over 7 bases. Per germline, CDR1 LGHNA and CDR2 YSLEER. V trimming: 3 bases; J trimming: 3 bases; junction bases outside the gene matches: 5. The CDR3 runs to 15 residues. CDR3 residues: CASSHSRDSKNIQYF. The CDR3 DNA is TGCGCCAGCAGCCACTCCCGGGACAGCAAAAACATTCAGTACTTC.

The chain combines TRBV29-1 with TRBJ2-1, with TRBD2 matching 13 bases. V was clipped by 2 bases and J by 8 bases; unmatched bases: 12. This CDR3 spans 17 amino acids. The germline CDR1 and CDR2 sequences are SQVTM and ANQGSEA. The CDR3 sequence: CSVESWTSGGQGDEQFF. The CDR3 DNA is TGCAGCGTTGAAAGCTGGACTAGCGGGGGCCAGGGGGATGAGCAGTTCTTC.

This chain's CDR3 is CASSWDSYPSYEQYF. The CDR3 nucleotides are TGTGCCAGCAGCTGGGACAGCTATCCCTCCTACGAGCAGTACTTC. The chain is built from TRBV7-2 and TRBJ2-7, with 7 bases fitting TRBD1. There are 15 residues in the CDR3. Germline V CDR1 and CDR2: SGHTA, FQGNSA. Trimming took 4 bases from V and 0 from J; bases not matched to a gene: 6.

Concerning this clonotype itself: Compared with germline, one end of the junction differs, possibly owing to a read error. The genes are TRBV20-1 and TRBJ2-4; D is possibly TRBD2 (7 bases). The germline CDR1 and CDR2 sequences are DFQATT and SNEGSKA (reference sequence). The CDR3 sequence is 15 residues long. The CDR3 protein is CSTRGGRGTQNIQYF. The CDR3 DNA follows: TGCAGTACTAGAGGGGGGAGGGGGACGCAAAACATTCAGTACTTC.